This T cell receptor (beta chain) emerged from a study of control samples from healthy donors and cancer patients. The CDR3 covers 15 residues. Germline trimming cut 4 bases from V and 7 bases from J; bases unmatched to any gene: 9. The germline V gene encodes CDR1 SGHRS and CDR2 YFSETQ. TCRdb's table, derived via immunoSEQ multiplex PCR, lists solely in-frame clones and lacks some. The sample consists of 120,000 or so clones, 75% to 95% of them appearing once. The sequencing input was blood. This clonotype was sampled from a man between 18 and 35 years old in good health. The chain carries TRBV5-1 and TRBJ2-1, with 9 bases that match TRBD1. This chain's CDR3 is CASSPDRGVGNEQFF. CDR3 DNA sequence: TGCGCCAGCAGCCCCGACAGGGGGGTAGGAAATGAGCAGTTCTTC.